This record looks at one T cell receptor (beta chain) sequence and its context. Via MiXCR, TCRdb re-called the 5' RACE reads, giving one row per CDR3 protein. Here the sample spans tens of thousands of distinct CDR3 sequences, 9.5% to 15% being singletons. These data belong to a study of early T cells in non-severe SARS-CoV-2 infection. Study-level information: Chains were not paired, and sequencing was done on bulk RNA from unsorted whole blood.

CDR1 is DFQATT and CDR2 is SNEGSKA in the germline V gene (reference sequence). The V gene lost 3 bases and the J gene lost 4 bases, with 9 bases spanning the gap. The CDR3 runs 13 residues. The gene calls are TRBV20-1 and TRBJ2-2; D gene unclear. The sample comprised whole blood. This clonotype was obtained from an adult who was a healthcare worker with PCR-confirmed SARS-CoV-2 infection or an uninfected control (not recorded which). In nucleotides, the CDR3 is TGCAGTGCTAGTGGTAGCAGCACCGGGGAGCTGTTTTTT. Translated, it gives CSASGSSTGELFF.